This TCR beta chain was recorded in a study of cytomegalovirus exposure and HLA in healthy donors. Looking at the study overall: Ancestry clustering placed more than 80% of approximately 420 genotyped donors in the Caucasian-associated cluster.

Notes on this clone: Its antigen remains unidentified.

The J segment lost 11 bases and the V segment lost 0 bases, leaving 9 bases of the junction unmatched. CDR1 and CDR2 from the germline V gene are SGDLS and YYNGEE. This CDR3 has 14 amino acids. Study results and limitations: The authors listed 164 TCR beta chains as cytomegalovirus-associated. In an earlier analysis, most TCR beta V segments were productive about 87% or about 30% of the time. Reportedly, cytomegalovirus status was diagnosed with high sensitivity and specificity.

PCR employed 60 Vbeta and 13 Jbeta primers. The protocol was immunoSEQ multiplex PCR, while the TCRdb copy is restricted to in-frame clones and leaves out a portion. The sample gives under 200,000 clones, about 85% of which show up once; 0.39% is in the top ten. V gene TRBV9 combines with J gene TRBJ2-3, with 7 bases fitting TRBD2. The clonotype originates from a male donor in good health and CMV-seropositive. What was sequenced was PBMCs. Here the CDR3 DNA reads TGTGCCAGCAGCGTAGATGTGGGAGGGACTAAGCAGTATTTT. It codes for CASSVDVGGTKQYF. The entire variable domain, with the rest obtained from reference TRBV9 and TRBJ2-3, is as follows: DSGVTQTPKHLITATGQRVTLRCSPRSGDLSVYWYQQSLDQGLQFLIQYYNGEERAKGNILERFSAQQFPDLHSELNLSSLELGDSALYFCASSVDVGGTKQYFGPGTRLTVL.